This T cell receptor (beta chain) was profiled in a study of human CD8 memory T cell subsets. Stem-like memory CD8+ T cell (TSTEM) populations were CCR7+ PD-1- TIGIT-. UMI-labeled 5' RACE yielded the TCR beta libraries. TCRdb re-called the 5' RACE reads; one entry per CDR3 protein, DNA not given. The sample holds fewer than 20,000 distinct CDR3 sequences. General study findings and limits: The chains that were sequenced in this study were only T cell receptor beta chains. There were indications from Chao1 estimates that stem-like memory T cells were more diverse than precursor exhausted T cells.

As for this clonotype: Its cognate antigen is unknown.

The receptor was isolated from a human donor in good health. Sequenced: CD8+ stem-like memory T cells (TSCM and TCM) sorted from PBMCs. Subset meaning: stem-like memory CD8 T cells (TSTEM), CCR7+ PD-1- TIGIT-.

The CDR3: CSAEYLSGGQSTETQYF. This sequence joins TRBV20-1 and TRBJ2-5; as DNA is missing, the TRBD1 call by TCRdb cannot be tested. The CDR3 covers 17 residues. CDR1 is DFQATT and CDR2 is SNEGSKA in the germline V gene (reference sequence).